This T cell receptor beta chain was captured by sequencing in a study of Graves' ophthalmopathy and Graves' hyperthyroidism (dated by TCRdb to between 2018 and 2020). Notes on the research overall: Peripheral blood samples were taken at the time of initial diagnosis, before any treatment was given. The study used TCR beta repertoire signatures to distinguish Graves' ophthalmopathy from Graves' hyperthyroidism and to predict progression to ophthalmopathy. In total, some 140 blood samples were TCR-sequenced: some 40 ophthalmopathy, some 72 hyperthyroidism and some 17 hyperthyroidism-to-ophthalmopathy patients. To explore V-J signatures that separate ophthalmopathy from hyperthyroidism, a discovery set of 100 patients was enrolled, consisting of about 43 with ophthalmopathy and under 65 with stable hyperthyroidism. An independent validation cohort comprised roughly 20 hyperthyroidism patients and 15 to 17 patients who later progressed from hyperthyroidism to ophthalmopathy. In roughly 6 hyperthyroidism patients, the T-cell repertoire of thyroid tissue was compared with the T-cell repertoire of blood. Once sampling was done, hyperthyroidism patients were given methimazole at a starting dose of 30 mg daily, while ophthalmopathy patients were given high-dose intravenous methylprednisolone. Broad study findings and their caveats: Sample size was not statistically predetermined, and group allocation was not concealed from the investigators. In validation, the model predicted ophthalmopathy progression with about 71% sensitivity and roughly 72% specificity; approximately 12 predicted patients were CT-confirmed with GO in a median of around 6 months. The 13-signature model separated ophthalmopathy from stable hyperthyroidism with 85% to 90% sensitivity and about 84% specificity in cross-validation, and 80%/75% in the test set. Most expanded thyroid clonotypes with a frequency above 0.001 also appeared in blood, which suggests that blood repertoires may reflect the immune response in the thyroid.

V was cut back by 1 base and J by 2 bases, leaving a gap of 9 bases between them. CDR1 and CDR2 are drawn from the germline V gene: MDHEN, SYDVKM. The CDR3 spans 14 residues, from the cysteine through the phenylalanine. Solely the CDR3 DNA is kept, with 42 bases framed from the first base. The ophthalmopathy patients had moderately to severely active disease, with a Clinical Activity Score of 3 or higher, a NOSPECS grade of 4 or higher, and a disease duration of less than 3 months. Patients with other autoimmune diseases, uncontrolled infections, pregnancy or lactation were excluded from the study. Clinical symptoms, serum thyroxine, TRAb, thyroid ultrasound and orbital computed tomography formed the basis of the diagnosis. PBMCs were isolated from approximately 10 ml of fresh peripheral blood by Ficoll-Paque density gradient centrifugation. Total RNA was extracted with Trizol reagent and quality-checked on an Agilent 2100 Bioanalyzer.

For repertoire sequencing, the TCR beta CDR3 regions were amplified from RNA transcripts. A first-round RT-PCR used HTBI primers with the Qiagen OneStep RT-PCR kit, followed by a second-round multiplex PCR, size selection and purification. The libraries underwent paired-end sequencing with 100 bp reads on an Illumina HiSeq2000. The authors' analysis ran thus. SOAPnuke was used for read processing, and reads with adapters, uncalled bases, a mean Phred below 15, or no exact constant-primer or identifier match were discarded. COPE v1.2.5 was used to merge high-quality paired reads. Each unique nucleotide sequence was defined as a clonotype, and clonotypes were aligned to IMGT TRB V, D and J references with MiTCR v1.1. The analysis was limited to V-J combinations with a frequency above 0.0001, which together covered 98% to 99.2% of repertoires. For each V-J combination, a TCR clonal expansion and chaos score was defined as the ratio of F50 clonal expansion to chaos observed in the TCRdist matrix. Welch's t-statistics and random forest were used to reduce the features to about a dozen V-J combinations, which were then used as input to a naive Bayes classifier. The similarity between thyroid and blood repertoires was quantified using the Morisita-Horn index. TCRdb cleaned the public reads at Q25 with fastp, built clones with MiXCR and kept in-frame beta chains. Each record represents a unique CDR3 protein, reported with the most common genes and DNA among its rows. What appears here as the V and J calls and clone size reflects TCRdb's work, not the paper's. This sample is represented by about 740,000 distinct CDR3 sequences; roughly 40% of them were singletons. Clones ranked in the top ten supply roughly 45% of the sample.

This clonotype was observed a few times. Its recognized antigen is unknown. No much larger clonotype is one base removed from it; base qualities were not supplied. The specimen sequenced was peripheral blood. The chain joins TRBV28 to TRBJ2-7, with the identity of the D gene unclear. The clonotype comes from an adult man with Graves' ophthalmopathy. The sequenced DNA is TGTGCCAGCAGTTTATTCGGCCGACCCTACGAGCAGTACTTC. The encoded protein is CASSLFGRPYEQYF. Beyond the CDR3, the reference TRBV28 and TRBJ2-7 genes provide the residues; the full variable domain reads: DVKVTQSSRYLVKRTGEKVFLECVQDMDHENMFWYRQDPGLGLRLIYFSYDVKMKEKGDIPEGYSVSREKKERFSLILESASTNQTSMYLCASSLFGRPYEQYFGPGTRLTVT.